This T cell receptor (beta chain) was captured by sequencing in a study of blood T cell repertoires in COVID-19. Study-level information: The study drew acute and convalescent COVID-19 samples from the United States, Italy and Spain.

Produced via immunoSEQ multiplex PCR; TCRdb's table is partial and in-frame only. The repertoire holds over 400,000 clones, more than 80% seen once, with about 1.5% in the top ten. The specimen sequenced was peripheral blood. This sequence was found in a woman aged 25 to 45 with active or convalescent COVID-19.

The CDR3 DNA reads TGTGCCAGCAGAGCAGGGGGCGCGGGAAACACCATATATTTT. It is translated as CASRAGGAGNTIYF. V is TRBV3-1 (or the pseudogene TRBV3-2) and J is TRBJ1-3; 8 nucleotides agree with TRBD1. The germline gives CDR1 LGHDT, CDR2 YNNKEL (reference sequence). J was trimmed by 4 bases and V by 6 bases; bases with no gene match: 5. The CDR3 has 14 residues.